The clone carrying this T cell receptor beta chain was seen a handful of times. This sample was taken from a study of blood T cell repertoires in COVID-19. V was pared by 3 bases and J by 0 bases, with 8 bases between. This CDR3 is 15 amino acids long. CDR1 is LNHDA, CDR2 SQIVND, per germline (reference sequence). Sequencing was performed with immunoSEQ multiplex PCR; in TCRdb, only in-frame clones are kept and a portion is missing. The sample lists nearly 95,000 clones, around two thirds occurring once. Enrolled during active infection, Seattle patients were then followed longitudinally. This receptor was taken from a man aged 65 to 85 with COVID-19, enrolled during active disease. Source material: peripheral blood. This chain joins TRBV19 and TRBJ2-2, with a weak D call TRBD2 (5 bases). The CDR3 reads CASSISAANTGELFF. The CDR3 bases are TGTGCCAGTAGTATTAGCGCCGCGAACACCGGGGAGCTGTTTTTT. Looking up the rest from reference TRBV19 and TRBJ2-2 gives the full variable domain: DGGITQSPKYLFRKEGQNVTLSCEQNLNHDAMYWYRQDPGQGLRLIYYSQIVNDFQKGDIAEGYSVSREKKESFPLTVTSAQKNPTAFYLCASSISAANTGELFFGEGSRLTVL.